Sequencing of this T cell receptor beta chain was carried out in a study of identical twins. This clonotype was counted ten times or more. No donor was unhealthy or non-Caucasian. In TCRdb, the 5' RACE reads were re-called with MiXCR into one record per CDR3 protein. The repertoire has some 100,000 distinct CDR3 sequences, about 6% of them found once; the top ten carry roughly 12%. The J segment lost 8 bases and the V segment lost 0 bases, leaving 5 bases of the junction unmatched. Germline V gene data show CDR1 as SQVTM and CDR2 as ANQGSEA. The length of the CDR3 is 13 residues. This receptor was taken from a woman aged 45 to 65 in good health. The V call is TRBV29-1, the J call TRBJ1-2, with TRBD1 matching 8 bases. Source material: memory T cells sorted from blood. CDR3 DNA sequence: TGCAGCGTTGAAGAGCACAGGGGGTACGGCTACACCTTC. This codes for CSVEEHRGYGYTF.